The 14 T cell receptor beta chains presented below share a single source sample, sequenced in a study of blood T cell repertoires in COVID-19. Only in-frame clones appear in the TCRdb table, and some are missing; sequencing was by immunoSEQ multiplex PCR. The table lists some 250,000 clones, approximately 78% of them singletons. The sample taken for sequencing was peripheral blood. All receptors come from a woman aged 55-69 years with active or convalescent COVID-19.

The CDR3 bases are TGTGCCAGCAGCCCCCTGACTAGCGGGGGGCAGGTTGAGCAGTTCTTC. Its translation: CASSPLTSGGQVEQFF. This chain uses TRBV5-4 with TRBJ2-1; TRBD2 aligns across 13 bases. After removal of 4 bases from V and 9 bases from J, the junction contained 10 bases not matched to a gene. The CDR3 has 16 residues. The germline gives CDR1 SGHNT, CDR2 YYREEE (reference sequence). The variable domain in full, with the rest retrieved from reference TRBV5-4 and TRBJ2-1, is ETGVTQSPTHLIKTRGQQVTLRCSSQSGHNTVSWYQQALGQGPQFIFQYYREEENGRGNFPPRFSGLQFPNYSSELNVNALELDDSALYLCASSPLTSGGQVEQFFGPGTRLTVL.

In DNA form, the CDR3 reads TGCAGTGCTAGCAACTCTTATGAGCAGTTCTTC. It codes for CSASNSYEQFF. The V gene is TRBV20-1, the J gene TRBJ2-1; D not resolved. The CDR3 consists of 11 residues. V lost 3 bases to trimming and J lost 8 bases, with 8 bases between them. Germline CDR1 reads DFQATT; CDR2 reads SNEGSKA (reference sequence).

This clone came up a few times. The sample contains more than one DNA sequence encoding this CDR3. The genes are TRBV5-8 and TRBJ2-2; the match to TRBD1 covers 10 bases. The junction had 3 bases not matched to a gene; V was cut back by 4 bases and J by 6 bases. CDR3 length equals 14 residues. In germline, CDR1 is SGHTS, CDR2 YDEGEE. The CDR3 loop is CASSPGQGAGELFF. CDR3 nucleotides: TGTGCCAGCAGCCCCGGACAGGGGGCCGGGGAGCTGTTTTTT. Full variable domain (rest looked up from reference TRBV5-8 and TRBJ2-2): EAGVTQSPTHLIKTRGQQATLRCSPISGHTSVYWYQQALGLGLQFLLWYDEGEERNRGNFPPRFSGRQFPNYSSELNVNALELEDSALYLCASSPGQGAGELFFGEGSRLTVL.

The genes are TRBV18 and TRBJ1-1; no definite D call. Germline CDR1 is KGHSH and CDR2 is LQKENI. Deletions cut 2 bases from V and 4 bases from J, with 11 bases between. This CDR3 contains 14 residues. CDR3 protein: CASSPGLGSTEAFF. The CDR3 DNA reads TGTGCCAGCTCACCAGGGTTGGGGAGCACTGAAGCTTTCTTT. The variable domain in full, completed from reference TRBV18 and TRBJ1-1, reads NAGVMQNPRHLVRRRGQEARLRCSPMKGHSHVYWYRQLPEEGLKFMVYLQKENIIDESGMPKERFSAEFPKEGPSILRIQQVVRGDSAAYFCASSPGLGSTEAFFGQGTRLTVV.

This chain joins TRBV10-1 and TRBJ2-1; D is perhaps TRBD2 (5 bases). CDR3 length: 15 amino acids. Between the trimmed V and J ends, which lost 10 bases and 7 bases, there was a span of 23 bases. CDR1 and CDR2 (germline): WNHNN, SYGVQD (reference sequence). CDR3 in amino acids: CAISSRASGKNEQFF. The CDR3 DNA follows: TGCGCCATCTCAAGTAGGGCCTCGGGGAAGAATGAGCAGTTCTTC.

V usage is TRBV21-1 and J usage is TRBJ1-2; the table gives TRBD1 as D, unverified against the DNA. TRBV21-1 is marked as a pseudogene. The CDR3 contains 12 residues. CDR3 sequence: CAVLGQNYGYTF. The DNA for the CDR3 is TGTGCCGTCCTAGGACAGAACTATGGCTACACCTTC.

In this sample, this clone turned up many times. CDR3 nucleotides: TGTGCCAGCAGCGCCTCCGGGACAGGGGCGGCCGGGGAGCTGTTTTTT. Amino acids: CASSASGTGAAGELFF. The gene calls are TRBV7-3 and TRBJ2-2; 10 nucleotides line up with TRBD1. This CDR3 region has 16 residues. V shed 5 bases, J shed 6 bases, and the junction held 9 bases outside the gene matches. Germline CDR1 is SGHTA and CDR2 is FQGTGA.

V gene TRBV6-5 combines with J gene TRBJ1-1, with D tentatively TRBD1 (6 bases). The V end was cut by 7 bases, the J end by 0 bases, with 15 bases between. CDR3 size: 15 residues. The germline gives CDR1 MNHEY, CDR2 SVGAGI. CDR3 region: CASTPTGTLNTEAFF. The CDR3 DNA follows: TGTGCCAGCACCCCGACAGGCACCCTGAACACTGAAGCTTTCTTT.

This chain links TRBV11-2 with TRBJ1-1, with 7 bases that match TRBD1. The ends lost 4 bases at V and 1 base at J; junction bases unmatched: 6. Germline-derived CDR1 and CDR2 are SGHAT and FQNNGV. The CDR3 extends over 15 amino acids. Written as DNA, the CDR3 is TGTGCCAGCAGCTCCCGACAGGGACGGAACACTGAAGCTTTCTTT. This translates into CASSSRQGRNTEAFF.

The chain carries TRBV18 and TRBJ1-5, with D maybe TRBD1 (5 bases). CDR1 and CDR2 from the germline V gene are KGHSH and LQKENI. The germline V and J ends were trimmed by 6 bases and 3 bases, with 15 bases remaining between them. The CDR3 runs to 15 residues. In DNA, the CDR3 is TGTGCCAGCTCGCCGGCTTGGGGCAACAATCAGCCCCAGCATTTT. It is translated as CASSPAWGNNQPQHF.

The V and J genes are TRBV11-2 and TRBJ2-7; 11 bases are shared with TRBD1. CDR1 is SGHAT, CDR2 FQNNGV, per germline. Losses at the gene ends were 4 bases for V and 3 bases for J; bases not matched to a gene: 2. The CDR3 runs 14 residues. CDR3 sequence (DNA): TGTGCCAGCAGCTCGGGGACAGGGGGCTACGAGCAGTACTTC. Translation: CASSSGTGGYEQYF. Variable domain in full (rest from reference TRBV11-2 and TRBJ2-7): EAGVAQSPRYKIIEKRQSVAFWCNPISGHATLYWYQQILGQGPKLLIQFQNNGVVDDSQLPKDRFSAERLKGVDSTLKIQPAKLEDSAVYLCASSSGTGGYEQYFGPGTRLTVT.

The chain is built from TRBV5-6 and TRBJ1-2; 11 bases map to TRBD1. After removal of 3 bases from V and 3 bases from J, the junction contained 4 bases not matched to a gene. CDR1 is SGHDT, CDR2 YYEEEE, per germline. This CDR3 region has 15 residues. The CDR3 nucleotides read TGTGCCAGCAGCTCTACGGGACAGGGGGACTATGGCTACACCTTC. It specifies CASSSTGQGDYGYTF.

The V call is TRBV19, the J call TRBJ1-5; D ambiguous. This CDR3 has 13 residues. Trimming left V 1 base short and J 6 bases short, with 7 bases between. Per germline, CDR1 LNHDA and CDR2 SQIVND (reference sequence). The CDR3 here is CASSIGEGQPQHF. The CDR3 DNA reads TGTGCCAGTAGTATAGGGGAGGGTCAGCCCCAGCATTTT.

The chain has TRBV19 and TRBJ2-3; 9 bases agree with TRBD1. With 4 bases clipped from V and 2 bases from J, the junction kept 4 bases outside the gene matches. The germline V gene has CDR1 LNHDA and CDR2 SQIVND (reference sequence). There are 15 residues in the CDR3. The CDR3 is CASSRGTGTTDTQYF. CDR3 coding DNA: TGTGCCAGTAGTAGAGGGACAGGGACCACAGATACGCAGTATTTT. Combining the CDR3 with reference TRBV19 and TRBJ2-3 gives the whole variable domain DGGITQSPKYLFRKEGQNVTLSCEQNLNHDAMYWYRQDPGQGLRLIYYSQIVNDFQKGDIAEGYSVSREKKESFPLTVTSAQKNPTAFYLCASSRGTGTTDTQYFGPGTRLTVL.